Below are 28 T cell receptor beta chains sequenced from a single sample in a study of vaccination and CD4 T cells after COVID-19. Which antigens these TCRs recognize remains unknown. Described treatment: approximately 11-day PBMC culture with coronavirus spike peptide pools or control peptides (ViraFEST assay). Collection of the unexposed donor's CD4+ T cells took place before the COVID-19 pandemic (2011-2018). Oncomine TCR Beta short-read sequencing was applied to DNA from cultured CD4+ T cells. TCRdb passed the PCR reads through MiXCR, listing each CDR3 protein once. The sample includes approximately 5,000 distinct CDR3 sequences, 25% to 35% seen only once; the top ten take roughly 18%. The sequenced sample was CD4+ T cells from blood, cultured in vitro. The source of these receptors is a human donor in good health.

V is TRBV2 and J is TRBJ1-6, with TRBD1 identical over 8 bases. CDR3 length: 14 amino acids. The V gene end was trimmed by 6 bases and the J gene end by 10 bases; junction bases not matched to a gene: 8. From germline, CDR1 is SNHLY and CDR2 FYNNEI. Here the CDR3 DNA reads TGTGCCAGCAGGGGACAGGTTGGGGGCTCACCCCTCCACTTT. It specifies CASRGQVGGSPLHF.

The V gene is TRBV2, the J gene TRBJ2-1, with D tentatively TRBD2 (7 bases). The V gene's germline CDR1 is SNHLY and CDR2 FYNNEI. CDR3 length: 14 amino acids. Trimming took off 5 bases at V and 9 bases at J, with 17 bases between the two ends. The chain's CDR3 is CASSPEGGRSEQFF. CDR3 bases: TGTGCCAGCAGTCCGGAGGGGGGGCGGAGTGAGCAGTTCTTC.

By proportion, this clonotype is medium-sized. This chain's CDR3 is CSARMGETQYF. The CDR3 DNA sequence: TGCAGTGCTAGGATGGGGGAGACCCAGTACTTC. The gene calls are TRBV20-1 and TRBJ2-5; no definite D call. The germline V and J ends were trimmed by 3 bases and 5 bases, with 7 bases remaining between them. This CDR3 contains 11 residues. Germline V gene sequence: CDR1 DFQATT, CDR2 SNEGSKA (reference sequence).

Here the CDR3 DNA reads TGTGCCAGCAGCTTAGGATTCGGGGAAACTGAAGCTTTCTTT. Its translation: CASSLGFGETEAFF. V and J are TRBV7-3 and TRBJ1-1, with no clear D. The V end lost 2 bases, the J end lost 5 bases, and 12 bases lay between the germline ends. CDR1 SGHTA and CDR2 FQGTGA come from the germline V gene. The CDR3 is made up of 14 amino acids.

This clonotype was counted between two and nine times. J is TRBJ1-2 and V is TRBV4-2; 9 nucleotides line up with TRBD1. Germline values: CDR1 LGHNA, CDR2 YNFKEQ. The V segment lost 4 bases and the J segment 8 bases; nucleotides outside the gene matches: 8. The CDR3 has 14 amino acids. For the CDR3, the DNA is TGTGCCAGCAGCCTGACCGGGACAGGGTACGGCTACACCTTC. Translating it yields CASSLTGTGYGYTF.

This clonotype has just a few counts. The chain has TRBV4-1 and TRBJ1-5; D unresolved. The CDR3 is made up of 16 amino acids. Germline lookup yields CDR1 MGHRA and CDR2 YSYEKL. The V end lost 1 base, the J end lost 5 bases, and 15 bases lay between the germline ends. DNA for the CDR3: TGCGCCAGCAGCCAAGTTGAGAGTACGCCGGATCAGCCCCAGCATTTT. Translating gives CASSQVESTPDQPQHF.

This clonotype showed up just a few times. V usage is TRBV27 and J usage is TRBJ2-1; D call uncertain. The CDR3 extends over 15 amino acids. CDR1 is MNHEY and CDR2 is SMNVEV in the germline V gene (reference sequence). Trimming removed 4 bases from V and 0 bases from J, with 10 bases in between. DNA of the CDR3: TGTGCCAGCAGTTGGACCGTCAGCTCCTACAATGAGCAGTTCTTC. Translating it yields CASSWTVSSYNEQFF.

The J gene is TRBJ1-5, the V gene TRBV20-1; D not resolved. CDR1 DFQATT and CDR2 SNEGSKA come from the germline V gene (reference sequence). Trimming removed 0 bases at V and 0 bases at J, with 15 bases between. The CDR3 contains 17 residues. The CDR3 region has the DNA TGCAGTGCTAGAGATCGGGTAGGGTTTTATAGCAATCAGCCCCAGCATTTT. It codes for CSARDRVGFYSNQPQHF.

This clonotype occurred a few times. The chain links TRBV5-8 to TRBJ1-5; D is possibly TRBD1 (6 bases). V was cut by 3 bases and J by 0 bases, with 16 bases left in between. CDR1 and CDR2 (germline): SGHTS, YDEGEE. The CDR3 is 17 amino acids. CDR3 residues: CASSYGGRVDSNQPQHF. The CDR3 region has the DNA TGTGCCAGCAGCTATGGGGGCCGGGTCGATAGCAATCAGCCCCAGCATTTT.

On this clonotype itself: One junction end disagrees with the germline gene, perhaps due to a read error. This chain connects TRBV20-1 to TRBJ2-5; D is possibly TRBD1 or TRBD2 (5 bases each). Germline V lookup: CDR1 DFQATT, CDR2 SNEGSKA (reference sequence). This CDR3 contains 14 residues. The CDR3 DNA reads as TGCAGTGCTAGTATTCCGGGACGGAAAGAGGCCCAGTACTTC. Amino acids: CSASIPGRKEAQYF.

J is TRBJ2-5 and V is TRBV20-1; TRBD2 might be the D (5 bases). The CDR3 is 13 residues long. CDR1 DFQATT and CDR2 SNEGSKA come from the germline V gene (reference sequence). CDR3 bases: TGCAGCGTGAACCCGGGATTGCAAGAGACCCAGTACTTC. The encoded protein is CSVNPGLQETQYF.

V gene TRBV11-3 combines with J gene TRBJ1-1; a weak D match, TRBD1 (5 bases). V lost 5 bases, J lost 4 bases, and 8 bases lay in between. Germline V lookup: CDR1 SGHNT, CDR2 YENEEA. CDR3 size: 12 residues. The CDR3 DNA follows: TGTGCCAGCAGCGAGGGGTCCACTGAAGCTTTCTTT. Amino acid sequence: CASSEGSTEAFF.

V and J are TRBV7-3 and TRBJ2-3; no firm D call. CDR1 is SGHTA and CDR2 is FQGTGA in the germline V gene. The CDR3 extends over 14 amino acids. V was shortened by 5 bases and J by 6 bases, with 15 bases between the two germline ends. The chain's CDR3 is CASSVRPLVDTQYF. CDR3 nucleotides: TGTGCCAGCAGCGTCCGCCCCTTGGTCGATACGCAGTATTTT.

The chain combines TRBV6-1 with TRBJ1-6; D is ambiguous. Per germline, CDR1 MNHNS and CDR2 SASEGT. V was cut by 7 bases and J by 0 bases, with 10 bases left in between. The CDR3 consists of 15 residues. CDR3 amino acids: CASTPRGSYNSPLHF. The CDR3 DNA reads as TGTGCCAGCACCCCCCGGGGCTCCTATAATTCACCCCTCCACTTT.

The chain is built from TRBV5-6 and TRBJ1-2; D unclear. The CDR3 is made up of 15 amino acids. The germline V gene has CDR1 SGHDT and CDR2 YYEEEE. The V gene lost 2 bases and the J gene lost 7 bases, with 18 bases spanning the gap. CDR3 sequence: CASSLTPTGLLGYTF. In nucleotides, the CDR3 is TGTGCCAGCAGCTTAACGCCGACTGGTCTGCTTGGCTACACCTTC.

This clonotype came up a few times. The chain joins TRBV28 to TRBJ1-2, with D possibly TRBD1 on 5 matching bases. The V gene lost 7 bases and the J gene lost 5 bases, with 17 bases spanning the gap. The length of the CDR3 is 14 residues. Germline V gene lookup returns CDR1 MDHEN and CDR2 SYDVKM. The CDR3, as DNA: TGTGCCAGCACGGATCCGGGACGGAGATATGGCTACACCTTC. Protein: CASTDPGRRYGYTF.

This clonotype turned up a few times. The genes are TRBV12-3 or TRBV12-4 and TRBJ1-6; 9 bases map to TRBD1. Unmatched junction bases numbered 3, after V lost 7 bases and J lost 8 bases. The CDR3 length is 13 residues. The CDR3: CASTGQGDSPLHF. The CDR3 coding sequence is TGTGCCAGCACGGGACAGGGAGATTCACCCCTCCACTTT.

The chain employs TRBV20-1 and TRBJ2-3; TRBD2 matches at 8 bases. After removal of 3 bases from V and 5 bases from J, the junction contained 7 bases not matched to a gene. Germline V gives CDR1 DFQATT, CDR2 SNEGSKA (reference sequence). The CDR3 consists of 14 residues. The CDR3 DNA sequence: TGCAGTGCTAGCGGGGGGGCCGTTATAGATACGCAGTATTTT. The encoded protein is CSASGGAVIDTQYF.

The V gene is TRBV6-1, the J gene TRBJ2-3, with TRBD2 identical over 12 bases. The germline gives CDR1 MNHNS, CDR2 SASEGT. With V trimmed by 6 bases and J by 0 bases, 4 bases remained unmatched. This CDR3 has 16 residues. The chain's CDR3 is CASRFTSGGSTDTQYF. The CDR3 bases are TGTGCCAGCAGATTTACTAGCGGGGGGAGCACAGATACGCAGTATTTT.

This clonotype is classed as medium-sized. The V and J genes are TRBV20-1 and TRBJ1-2, with 8 bases lining up with TRBD1. Germline V lookup: CDR1 DFQATT, CDR2 SNEGSKA (reference sequence). This CDR3 is built from 13 residues. Germline trimming cut 5 bases from V and 4 bases from J; bases unmatched to any gene: 6. The CDR3 DNA is TGCAGTGCTGTGACAGGGGAGATCTATGGCTACACCTTC. Protein: CSAVTGEIYGYTF.

This chain uses TRBV9 with TRBJ2-3; D is unresolved. CDR3 size: 15 residues. CDR1 SGDLS and CDR2 YYNGEE come from the germline V gene. Trimming removed 2 bases from V and 0 bases from J, with 10 bases in between. In DNA, the CDR3 is TGTGCCAGCAGCGTCACATCTTCTAGCACAGATACGCAGTATTTT. Translating it yields CASSVTSSSTDTQYF.

V and J are TRBV20-1 and TRBJ2-1, with D perhaps matching TRBD2 (5 bases). Between the trimmed V and J ends, which lost 4 bases and 6 bases, there was a span of 10 bases. The CDR3 covers 12 residues. Germline lookup yields CDR1 DFQATT and CDR2 SNEGSKA (reference sequence). The CDR3 DNA reads TGCAGTGCTATTCCTAGCACCAATGAGCAGTTCTTC. It translates to CSAIPSTNEQFF.

This clonotype has more than one count but fewer than ten. The CDR3, as DNA: TGTGCCAGCAGCCCAAACCAAGAGACCCAGTACTTC. This gives the protein CASSPNQETQYF. The J gene is TRBJ2-5, the V gene TRBV6-1; D is ambiguous. Germline V gene data show CDR1 as MNHNS and CDR2 as SASEGT. This CDR3 spans 12 amino acids. Trimming took off 6 bases at V and 0 bases at J, with 5 bases between the two ends.

V usage is TRBV7-3 and J usage is TRBJ1-1; no definite D call. V gave up 7 bases and J gave up 0 bases, with 9 bases separating them. The CDR3 loop spans 13 amino acids. CDR1 is SGHTA, CDR2 FQGTGA, per germline. CDR3 region: CASKNRMNTEAFF. Written as DNA, the CDR3 is TGTGCCAGCAAGAACAGAATGAACACTGAAGCTTTCTTT.

The chain has TRBV7-9 and TRBJ2-7; 7 bases are shared with TRBD2. With V trimmed by 1 base and J by 2 bases, 8 bases remained unmatched. Germline CDR1 reads SEHNR; CDR2 reads FQNEAQ (reference sequence). This CDR3 contains 16 residues. This chain's CDR3 is CASSLVVTGGTYEQYF. CDR3 coding DNA: TGTGCCAGCAGCTTAGTAGTTACGGGGGGAACCTACGAGCAGTACTTC.

This clonotype was recorded a few times. The V gene is TRBV29-1, the J gene TRBJ1-1, with a tentative D call TRBD1 (6 bases). CDR3 size: 13 residues. V lost 4 bases, J lost 5 bases, and 14 bases lay in between. The germline V gene has CDR1 SQVTM and CDR2 ANQGSEA. CDR3 nucleotides: TGCAGCGTTGGGGGGGGCCGGATAACTGAAGCTTTCTTT. Translating gives CSVGGGRITEAFF.

This clonotype was found a few times. This chain links TRBV6-5 with TRBJ1-6; a possible D gene is TRBD1 (5 bases). CDR3 length equals 17 residues. CDR1 MNHEY and CDR2 SVGAGI come from the germline V gene. Between the trimmed V and J ends, which lost 0 bases and 6 bases, there was a span of 15 bases. The CDR3 nucleotides read TGTGCCAGCAGTTACTCGGCTGGAACAGGCGGTAATTCACCCCTCCACTTT. This sequence encodes CASSYSAGTGGNSPLHF.

V and J are TRBV4-1 and TRBJ2-7; D unresolved. The germline V gene encodes CDR1 MGHRA and CDR2 YSYEKL. The CDR3 runs 14 residues. The V and J ends lost 0 bases and 12 bases respectively, with 18 bases between them. This CDR3 reads CASSQEDSTVGSYF. CDR3 DNA sequence: TGCGCCAGCAGCCAAGAAGACTCTACCGTTGGGTCGTACTTC.